The rows below give T cell receptor beta chains drawn from one sample of a study of blood T cell repertoires in COVID-19. Profiling relied on immunoSEQ multiplex PCR, and the TCRdb table lists in-frame clones only, not all of them. Among about 330,000 clones listed, almost 85% were seen once. Sequencing input: peripheral blood. Every receptor here comes from a human donor in a cohort sampled during active COVID-19. Both conserved end residues are part of each CDR3. The D gene is left open where the match is weak. The listing skips clone size in some rows; elsewhere it reads once, few, many or a size class.

CDR3aa: CASSQDLGDQPQHF
CDR3nt: TGTGCCAGCAGCCAAGATTTAGGGGATCAGCCCCAGCATTTT
abundance: .
j_gene: TRBJ1-5
v_gene: TRBV3-1/TRBV3-2
d_gene: .

CDR3aa: CASRETGDSYYGYTF
CDR3nt: TGCGCCAGCAGGGAGACAGGGGACTCCTACTATGGCTACACCTTC
abundance: .
j_gene: TRBJ1-2
v_gene: TRBV5-1
d_gene: TRBD1

CDR3aa: CASSQARQGQPQHF
CDR3nt: TGCGCCAGCAGCCAAGCTAGACAGGGACAGCCCCAGCATTTT
abundance: .
j_gene: TRBJ1-5
v_gene: TRBV4-1
d_gene: TRBD1

CDR3aa: CASGTPKDTDTQYF
CDR3nt: TGCGCCAGCGGGACACCTAAAGACACAGATACGCAGTATTTT
abundance: .
j_gene: TRBJ2-3
v_gene: TRBV10-1
d_gene: .

CDR3aa: CASSLFGAFSNEQFF
CDR3nt: TGCGCCAGCAGCTTGTTTGGGGCCTTTAGCAATGAGCAGTTCTTC
abundance: .
j_gene: TRBJ2-1
v_gene: TRBV5-1
d_gene: .

CDR3aa: CATSDLASKPQHF
CDR3nt: TGTGCCACCAGTGATTTGGCGAGTAAGCCCCAGCATTTT
abundance: .
j_gene: TRBJ1-5
v_gene: TRBV24-1
d_gene: .

CDR3aa: CASLTGATYNEQFF
CDR3nt: TGTGCCAGCTTAACAGGGGCAACCTACAATGAGCAGTTCTTC
abundance: .
j_gene: TRBJ2-1
v_gene: TRBV2
d_gene: TRBD1

CDR3aa: CASSTELMGQGPTGELFF
CDR3nt: TGTGCCAGCAGCACAGAGCTAATGGGACAGGGTCCCACCGGGGAGCTGTTTTTT
abundance: .
j_gene: TRBJ2-2
v_gene: TRBV11-2
d_gene: TRBD1

CDR3aa: CASSQGFRVTEAFF
CDR3nt: TGTGCCAGCAGCCAAGGTTTCCGGGTGACTGAAGCTTTCTTT
abundance: few
j_gene: TRBJ1-1
v_gene: TRBV14
d_gene: .

CDR3aa: CASRIGTENSPLHF
CDR3nt: TGTGCCAGTAGGATCGGGACAGAAAATTCACCCCTCCACTTT
abundance: .
j_gene: TRBJ1-6
v_gene: TRBV19
d_gene: TRBD1

CDR3aa: CASSLQQGRTSEAFF
CDR3nt: TGTGCCAGCAGCTTACAGCAGGGGCGAACTTCTGAAGCTTTCTTT
abundance: once
j_gene: TRBJ1-1
v_gene: TRBV7-2
d_gene: .

CDR3aa: CASSRRLNQPQHF
CDR3nt: TGTGCCAGCAGCCGGAGGCTGAATCAGCCCCAGCATTTT
abundance: .
j_gene: TRBJ1-5
v_gene: TRBV5-6
d_gene: .

CDR3aa: CASSSALGQPQHF
CDR3nt: TGTGCCAGCAGTTCCGCACTTGGTCAGCCCCAGCATTTT
abundance: .
j_gene: TRBJ1-5
v_gene: TRBV12-3/TRBV12-4
d_gene: .

CDR3aa: CAISAELHQPQHF
CDR3nt: TGTGCCATCAGTGCGGAGCTACATCAGCCCCAGCATTTT
abundance: .
j_gene: TRBJ1-5
v_gene: TRBV10-3
d_gene: .

CDR3aa: CASSDGGANYGYTF
CDR3nt: TGTGCCAGCAGTGACGGAGGGGCCAACTATGGCTACACCTTC
abundance: .
j_gene: TRBJ1-2
v_gene: TRBV2
d_gene: .

CDR3aa: CASSAKLNTEAFF
CDR3nt: TGTGCCAGCAGCGCGAAACTGAACACTGAAGCTTTCTTT
abundance: .
j_gene: TRBJ1-1
v_gene: TRBV7-9
d_gene: .

CDR3aa: CSARQGKGYTGELFF
CDR3nt: TGCAGCGCGAGACAGGGGAAGGGTTACACCGGGGAGCTGTTTTTT
abundance: .
j_gene: TRBJ2-2
v_gene: TRBV29-1
d_gene: TRBD1

CDR3aa: CASRGQGIAEAFF
CDR3nt: TGTGCCAGCAGGGGACAGGGGATTGCTGAAGCTTTCTTT
abundance: .
j_gene: TRBJ1-1
v_gene: TRBV6-5
d_gene: TRBD1

CDR3aa: CATSDLGQGAGELFF
CDR3nt: TGTGCCACCAGTGATTTAGGGCAGGGGGCCGGGGAGCTGTTTTTT
abundance: .
j_gene: TRBJ2-2
v_gene: TRBV24-1
d_gene: TRBD1

CDR3aa: CASSQEGAGGYTF
CDR3nt: TGTGCCAGCAGCCAGGAGGGGGCAGGTGGCTACACCTTC
abundance: few
j_gene: TRBJ1-2
v_gene: TRBV3-1/TRBV3-2
d_gene: TRBD1

CDR3aa: CASSVAGGFTEAFF
CDR3nt: TGTGCCAGCAGCGTAGCAGGGGGCTTTACTGAAGCTTTCTTT
abundance: once
j_gene: TRBJ1-1
v_gene: TRBV9
d_gene: TRBD1

CDR3aa: CASSIGQQNTEAFF
CDR3nt: TGTGCCAGTAGTATTGGACAGCAGAACACTGAAGCTTTCTTT
abundance: .
j_gene: TRBJ1-1
v_gene: TRBV19
d_gene: .

CDR3aa: CASSGTGDGEQYF
CDR3nt: TGTGCCAGCAGCGGGACAGGGGACGGCGAGCAGTACTTC
abundance: .
j_gene: TRBJ2-7
v_gene: TRBV7-9
d_gene: TRBD1

CDR3aa: CASADPTANYGYTF
CDR3nt: TGTGCTAGTGCCGACCCGACAGCTAACTATGGCTACACCTTC
abundance: .
j_gene: TRBJ1-2
v_gene: TRBV12-5
d_gene: .

CDR3aa: CASRLAVVSYEQYF
CDR3nt: TGCGCCAGCCGACTAGCAGTCGTATCCTACGAGCAGTACTTC
abundance: .
j_gene: TRBJ2-7
v_gene: TRBV5-1
d_gene: TRBD2

CDR3aa: CASSLGGFNEQYF
CDR3nt: TGCGCCAGCAGCTTGGGAGGGTTCAACGAGCAGTACTTC
abundance: .
j_gene: TRBJ2-7
v_gene: TRBV5-1
d_gene: .

CDR3aa: CASSFRRETYEQYF
CDR3nt: TGTGCCAGCAGCTTTCGACGGGAGACCTACGAGCAGTACTTC
abundance: .
j_gene: TRBJ2-7
v_gene: TRBV21-1
d_gene: .

CDR3aa: CASRRGGAVYEQYF
CDR3nt: TGTGCCAGTAGGAGAGGAGGGGCTGTCTACGAGCAGTACTTC
abundance: .
j_gene: TRBJ2-7
v_gene: TRBV6-5
d_gene: .

CDR3aa: CASSLRGQETQYF
CDR3nt: TGTGCCAGCAGCTTACGGGGGCAAGAGACCCAGTACTTC
abundance: .
j_gene: TRBJ2-5
v_gene: TRBV7-9
d_gene: .

CDR3aa: CASSNQPTSGDKKDTQYF
CDR3nt: TGTGCCAGCAGCAACCAACCGACTAGCGGGGATAAGAAAGATACGCAGTATTTT
abundance: .
j_gene: TRBJ2-3
v_gene: TRBV5-4
d_gene: TRBD2

CDR3aa: CASYTPGQGRGKLFF
CDR3nt: TGTGCCAGCTACACTCCGGGACAGGGACGGGGAAAACTGTTTTTT
abundance: once
j_gene: TRBJ1-4
v_gene: TRBV7-3
d_gene: TRBD1

CDR3aa: CASGLSGGGNEQFF
CDR3nt: TGTGCTAGTGGTTTGAGCGGGGGGGGAAATGAGCAGTTCTTC
abundance: .
j_gene: TRBJ2-1
v_gene: TRBV12-5
d_gene: TRBD2

CDR3aa: CASSSRQAFNTEAFF
CDR3nt: TGTGCCAGCAGTTCCCGACAGGCCTTCAACACTGAAGCTTTCTTT
abundance: .
j_gene: TRBJ1-1
v_gene: TRBV6-5
d_gene: .

CDR3aa: CASSQEATGGFYEQYF
CDR3nt: TGTGCCAGCAGCCAAGAAGCCACAGGGGGGTTCTACGAGCAGTACTTC
abundance: .
j_gene: TRBJ2-7
v_gene: TRBV14
d_gene: TRBD1

CDR3aa: CASSTEYRGTEAFF
CDR3nt: TGTGCCAGCAGTACCGAATACAGGGGAACTGAAGCTTTCTTT
abundance: .
j_gene: TRBJ1-1
v_gene: TRBV6-5
d_gene: TRBD1

CDR3aa: CASRPEQGSGYTF
CDR3nt: TGTGCCAGCAGACCAGAACAGGGTAGCGGCTACACCTTC
abundance: few
j_gene: TRBJ1-2
v_gene: TRBV2
d_gene: .

CDR3aa: CSVTGGDTYGYTF
CDR3nt: TGCAGCGTCACAGGGGGCGATACCTATGGCTACACCTTC
abundance: once
j_gene: TRBJ1-2
v_gene: TRBV29-1
d_gene: TRBD1

CDR3aa: CASQGAGYEQYF
CDR3nt: TGTGCCTCACAAGGAGCGGGGTACGAGCAGTACTTC
abundance: once
j_gene: TRBJ2-7
v_gene: TRBV19
d_gene: TRBD2

CDR3aa: CASSTQTGRLHEQFF
CDR3nt: TGTGCCAGCAGTACTCAGACAGGCCGCTTACATGAGCAGTTCTTC
abundance: .
j_gene: TRBJ2-1
v_gene: TRBV6-5
d_gene: .

CDR3aa: CASSLAQVRGEKLFF
CDR3nt: TGCGCCAGCAGCTTGGCCCAAGTTCGGGGTGAAAAACTGTTTTTT
abundance: few
j_gene: TRBJ1-4
v_gene: TRBV5-1
d_gene: .

CDR3aa: CASSQNRERNTEAFF
CDR3nt: TGTGCCAGCAGCCAAAACAGGGAGAGAAACACTGAAGCTTTCTTT
abundance: once
j_gene: TRBJ1-1
v_gene: TRBV7-8
d_gene: .

CDR3aa: CASKEGTGLRTEQFF
CDR3nt: TGTGCCAGTAAGGAGGGGACAGGGCTTCGAACAGAGCAGTTCTTC
abundance: .
j_gene: TRBJ2-1
v_gene: TRBV19
d_gene: TRBD1

CDR3aa: CSVEPPPTIALVGTEAFF
CDR3nt: TGCAGCGTTGAACCCCCCCCCACAATCGCCCTAGTGGGCACTGAAGCTTTCTTT
abundance: .
j_gene: TRBJ1-1
v_gene: TRBV29-1
d_gene: .

CDR3aa: CASSQARVDQPQHF
CDR3nt: TGTGCCAGCAGCCAAGCCCGGGTGGATCAGCCCCAGCATTTT
abundance: .
j_gene: TRBJ1-5
v_gene: TRBV4-2
d_gene: .

CDR3aa: CASSDESLLAGAEEQYF
CDR3nt: TGTGCCAGCAGCGACGAATCCCTTCTAGCGGGGGCGGAAGAGCAGTACTTC
abundance: .
j_gene: TRBJ2-7
v_gene: TRBV3-1/TRBV3-2
d_gene: TRBD2

CDR3aa: CSVGPTSGGTDTQYF
CDR3nt: TGCAGCGTTGGGCCGACTAGCGGTGGCACAGATACGCAGTATTTT
abundance: .
j_gene: TRBJ2-3
v_gene: TRBV29-1
d_gene: TRBD2

CDR3aa: CASSATGRAFF
CDR3nt: TGTGCCAGCAGCGCGACAGGGAGGGCTTTCTTT
abundance: .
j_gene: TRBJ1-1
v_gene: TRBV12-3/TRBV12-4
d_gene: TRBD1

CDR3aa: CASSLQGKGYEQYF
CDR3nt: TGTGCCAGTAGTTTACAGGGTAAGGGTTACGAGCAGTACTTC
abundance: .
j_gene: TRBJ2-7
v_gene: TRBV19
d_gene: .

CDR3aa: CAWSVRVYEQYF
CDR3nt: TGTGCCTGGAGTGTCCGGGTCTACGAGCAGTACTTC
abundance: .
j_gene: TRBJ2-7
v_gene: TRBV30
d_gene: .

CDR3aa: CAWSVGAPTDTQYF
CDR3nt: TGTGCCTGGAGTGTAGGGGCTCCCACAGATACGCAGTATTTT
abundance: once
j_gene: TRBJ2-3
v_gene: TRBV30
d_gene: .

CDR3aa: CASRLGLAGSYEQYF
CDR3nt: TGTGCCAGCAGACTCGGACTAGCGGGCTCCTACGAGCAGTACTTC
abundance: .
j_gene: TRBJ2-7
v_gene: TRBV27
d_gene: TRBD2

CDR3aa: CASSSLAGAYNEQFF
CDR3nt: TGTGCCAGCAGCTCCCTAGCGGGGGCCTACAATGAGCAGTTCTTC
abundance: .
j_gene: TRBJ2-1
v_gene: TRBV11-2
d_gene: TRBD2

CDR3aa: CASSPRTGWSNEQFF
CDR3nt: TGTGCCAGCAGCCCTCGGACAGGTTGGTCCAATGAGCAGTTCTTC
abundance: .
j_gene: TRBJ2-1
v_gene: TRBV3-1/TRBV3-2
d_gene: TRBD1

CDR3aa: CASSRDRTGKYEQYF
CDR3nt: TGTGCCAGCAGCCGAGATAGGACGGGGAAGTACGAGCAGTACTTC
abundance: .
j_gene: TRBJ2-7
v_gene: TRBV3-1/TRBV3-2
d_gene: .

CDR3aa: CASPRGGAPFF
CDR3nt: TGTGCCAGCCCCCGTGGAGGAGCGCCTTTCTTT
abundance: .
j_gene: TRBJ1-1
v_gene: TRBV13
d_gene: .

CDR3aa: CASGVDRVEFMGTEAFF
CDR3nt: TGTGCTAGTGGTGTTGACAGGGTTGAATTTATGGGCACTGAAGCTTTCTTT
abundance: .
j_gene: TRBJ1-1
v_gene: TRBV12-5
d_gene: TRBD1

CDR3aa: CASSLGVGGGNQPQHF
CDR3nt: TGTGCCAGCAGCTTAGGGGTAGGGGGAGGCAATCAGCCCCAGCATTTT
abundance: .
j_gene: TRBJ1-5
v_gene: TRBV7-8
d_gene: .

CDR3aa: CASSLEKQTDTQYF
CDR3nt: TGCGCCAGCAGCTTGGAAAAACAAACAGATACGCAGTATTTT
abundance: once
j_gene: TRBJ2-3
v_gene: TRBV5-1
d_gene: .